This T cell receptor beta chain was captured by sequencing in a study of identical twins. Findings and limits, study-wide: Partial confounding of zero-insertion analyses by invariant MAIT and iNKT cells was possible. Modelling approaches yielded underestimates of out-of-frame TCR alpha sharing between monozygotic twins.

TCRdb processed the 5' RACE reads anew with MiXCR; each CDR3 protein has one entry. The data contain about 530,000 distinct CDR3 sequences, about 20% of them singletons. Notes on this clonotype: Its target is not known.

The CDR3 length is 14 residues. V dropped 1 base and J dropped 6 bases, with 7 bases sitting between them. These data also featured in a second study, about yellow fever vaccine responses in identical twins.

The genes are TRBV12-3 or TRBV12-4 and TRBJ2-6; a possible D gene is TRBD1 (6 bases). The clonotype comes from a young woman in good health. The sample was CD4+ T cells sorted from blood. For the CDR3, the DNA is TGTGCCAGCAGTTTAGGACAGGTGGCCAACGTCCTGACTTTC. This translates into CASSLGQVANVLTF.